The rows below give T cell receptor beta chains drawn from one sample of a study of CD8+CD57+ T cells in acquired aplastic anemia. TCRdb passed the reads through MiXCR, listing each CDR3 protein once. The table shows approximately 190,000 distinct CDR3 sequences, with 48% occurring only once. Material: sorted CD4+, CD8+, or CD8+CD57+ T cells (not recorded which) from PBMCs. These receptor sequences come from a human donor with aplastic anemia. CDR3s include the opening cysteine and the closing phenylalanine or tryptophan. The D gene is left open where the match is weak. Clone size is not always given. Where it is, it says once, few, many or a class for expanded clones.

length	size	D	V	J	DNA	CDR3
14	NA	TRBD1	TRBV19	TRBJ2-7	TGTGCCAGTAGAACCGGGACAGGGACCTACGAGCAGTACTTC	CASRTGTGTYEQYF
14	many	TRBD1	TRBV4-1	TRBJ1-5	TGCGCCAGCAGCCTGACAGGGTACAGTCAGCCCCAGCATTTT	CASSLTGYSQPQHF
17	NA	NA	TRBV2	TRBJ2-5	TGTGCCAGCAGTGGGGGCGACAGCCACCTGTACCAAGAGACCCAGTACTTC	CASSGGDSHLYQETQYF
12	few	NA	TRBV19	TRBJ1-2	TGTGCCAGTAGTGAATCCCCCTATGGCTACACCTTC	CASSESPYGYTF
12	once	NA	TRBV29-1	TRBJ1-3	TGCAGCCCCCGAGCCTCTGGAAACACCATATATTTT	CSPRASGNTIYF
18	NA	NA	TRBV6-1	TRBJ1-6	TGTGCCAGCAGTGAAGCGATTCCGGAACAAGCTTGGCGTTCACCCCTCCACTTT	CASSEAIPEQAWRSPLHF
14	NA	NA	TRBV4-1	TRBJ2-2	TGCGCCAGCAGCCGCCCCGCTATAGGCGGGGAGCTGTTTTTT	CASSRPAIGGELFF
15	NA	NA	TRBV10-3	TRBJ1-1	TGTGCCATCAGTGAGTTACCGGGGATGGACAGTGAAGCTTTCTTT	CAISELPGMDSEAFF
13	NA	NA	TRBV7-2	TRBJ2-7	TGTGCCAGCAGCTTAGCGAACGCATACGAGCAGTACTTC	CASSLANAYEQYF
14	few	NA	TRBV24-1	TRBJ1-5	TGTGCCACCAGTGACCCAAATAGCAATCAGCCCCAGCATTTT	CATSDPNSNQPQHF
18	many	NA	TRBV4-2	TRBJ2-1	TGTGCCAGCAGCCAAGACTCAGAGGGAGGAAGCTCCTACAATGAGCAGTTCTTC	CASSQDSEGGSSYNEQFF
14	NA	NA	TRBV29-1	TRBJ1-2	TGCAGCGGAGACTTACAGGGAACACCCTATGGCTACACCTTC	CSGDLQGTPYGYTF
13	NA	TRBD2	TRBV29-1	TRBJ2-7	TGCAGCGTTGTGCCTAGCGGGACCTACGAGCAGTACTTC	CSVVPSGTYEQYF
15	NA	NA	TRBV9	TRBJ1-5	TGTGCCAGCAGCGTAGGGTCGACAGCTAATCAGCCCCAGCATTTT	CASSVGSTANQPQHF
14	NA	NA	TRBV10-3	TRBJ1-6	TGTGCCATCTCGGCGGGACTGAACAATTCACCCCTCCACTTT	CAISAGLNNSPLHF
15	few	NA	TRBV18	TRBJ1-4	TGTGCCAGCTCACCACTGACAGGTAGCTCTGAAAAACTGTTTTTT	CASSPLTGSSEKLFF
15	NA	TRBD1	TRBV11-2	TRBJ1-2	TGTGCCAGCAGCGCGACACAGGGGGCGCAGAATGGCTACACCTTC	CASSATQGAQNGYTF
14	NA	TRBD1	TRBV12-3/TRBV12-4	TRBJ1-3	TGTGCCAGCACCCCGACAGGGGGGGCAAACACCATATATTTT	CASTPTGGANTIYF
16	NA	NA	TRBV10-3	TRBJ1-5	TGTGCCATCAGCGAGCAGGGGAACCTAAGGAATCAGCCCCAGCATTTT	CAISEQGNLRNQPQHF
15	many	NA	TRBV19	TRBJ2-6	TGTGCCAGTAGTATCGGGATTTCTGGGGCCAACGTCCTGACTTTC	CASSIGISGANVLTF
16	NA	TRBD1	TRBV12-3/TRBV12-4	TRBJ2-1	TGTGCCAGCAGTCCAACAGGGGCCGCGGTAGTCCATGAGCAGTTCTTC	CASSPTGAAVVHEQFF
14	few	NA	TRBV5-1	TRBJ2-6	TGCGCCAGCAGCTTGGATTCTGGGGCCAACGTCCTGACTTTC	CASSLDSGANVLTF
14	NA	NA	TRBV11-2	TRBJ2-7	TGTGCCACCCACCAACTAGGCTTCGTCGACGAGCAGTACTTC	CATHQLGFVDEQYF
14	many	TRBD2	TRBV25-1	TRBJ2-7	TGTGCCAGCAGACGGGGGGTAGGAGTCTACGAGCAGTACTTC	CASRRGVGVYEQYF
15	NA	NA	TRBV12-3/TRBV12-4	TRBJ2-7	TGTGCCAGCAGTCCGGGACACCTGAATGCCTACGAGCAGTACTTC	CASSPGHLNAYEQYF
17	NA	TRBD2	TRBV24-1	TRBJ2-1	TGTGCCACCAGTGATCCCAGCGGGAGGAGCTCCTACAATGAGCAGTTCTTC	CATSDPSGRSSYNEQFF
14	few	NA	TRBV24-1	TRBJ1-1	TGTGCCACCAGTGGTATTCAAGTGAACACTGAAGCTTTCTTT	CATSGIQVNTEAFF
15	NA	NA	TRBV2	TRBJ1-2	TGTGCCAGCAGTGACGTAGGAGTGGCTAACTATGGCTACACCTTC	CASSDVGVANYGYTF
13	NA	NA	TRBV24-1	TRBJ2-1	TGTGCCACCAGTGATTTCGAGGGCAATGAGCAGTTCTTC	CATSDFEGNEQFF
12	NA	NA	TRBV7-9	TRBJ1-2	TGTGCCAGCAGCCTTCAGGAGGGTGGCTACACCTTC	CASSLQEGGYTF
14	NA	TRBD2	TRBV10-3	TRBJ2-7	TGTGCCATCAGTGAGGGCGGGGGGATTTACGAGCAGTACTTC	CAISEGGGIYEQYF